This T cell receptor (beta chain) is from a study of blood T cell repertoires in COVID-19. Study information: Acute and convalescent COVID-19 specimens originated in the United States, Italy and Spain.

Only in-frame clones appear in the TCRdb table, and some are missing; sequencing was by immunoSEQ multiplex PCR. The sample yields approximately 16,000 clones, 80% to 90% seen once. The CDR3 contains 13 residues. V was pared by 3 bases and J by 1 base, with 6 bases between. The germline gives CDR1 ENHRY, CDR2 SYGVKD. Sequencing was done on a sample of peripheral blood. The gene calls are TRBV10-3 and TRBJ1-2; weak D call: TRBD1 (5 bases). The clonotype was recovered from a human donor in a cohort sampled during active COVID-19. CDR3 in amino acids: CAISDQGNYGYTF. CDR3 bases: TGTGCCATCAGTGACCAGGGTAACTATGGCTACACCTTC.